One sample yielded the 4 T cell receptor beta chains listed below, sequenced in a study of tumor-infiltrating lymphocytes in localized non-small cell lung cancer. Using immunoSEQ multiplex PCR, the repertoire was profiled, and TCRdb retains in-frame clones only, with some absent. The sample contains approximately 12,000 clones, around three fifths of which appear only once. The sample was lung tumor tissue. These receptors all come from a human donor with non-small cell lung cancer.

The chain is built from TRBV5-1 and TRBJ2-3; D gene ambiguous. Trimming took 0 bases from V and 0 from J, leaving 11 bases between them. This CDR3 is 16 amino acids long. Germline CDR1 SGHRS, CDR2 YFSETQ. CDR3 protein: CASSLVGISSTDTQYF. The CDR3 bases are TGCGCCAGCAGCTTGGTTGGGATCTCGAGCACAGATACGCAGTATTTT.

This rearrangement joins TRBV30 to TRBJ2-3; no definite D call. With 3 bases removed from V and 0 bases from J, the gap between germline ends came to 7 bases. Germline V gene lookup returns CDR1 GTSNPN and CDR2 SVGIG (reference sequence). The CDR3 is made up of 13 amino acids. The CDR3: CAWRVGSTDTQYF. The CDR3 DNA reads TGTGCCTGGAGAGTTGGAAGCACAGATACGCAGTATTTT.

A few counts support this clone. The chain joins TRBV6-5 to TRBJ2-7, with D tentatively TRBD1 or TRBD2 (5 bases each). CDR1 is MNHEY, CDR2 SVGAGI, per germline. V was trimmed by 2 bases and J by 2 bases, leaving 13 bases between them. The CDR3 covers 15 residues. This CDR3 is CASSYGRERAYEQYF. DNA of the CDR3: TGTGCCAGCAGTTACGGCAGGGAGAGGGCCTACGAGCAGTACTTC.

This sequence joins TRBV7-9 and TRBJ1-1, with D uncertain. CDR1 is SEHNR, CDR2 FQNEAQ, per germline (reference sequence). V dropped 1 base and J dropped 3 bases, with 9 bases sitting between them. The CDR3 loop spans 14 amino acids. Here the CDR3 reads CASSLEGWDTEAFF. CDR3 bases: TGTGCCAGCAGCTTAGAGGGTTGGGACACTGAAGCTTTCTTT. Variable domain in full (rest from reference TRBV7-9 and TRBJ1-1): DTGVSQNPRHKITKRGQNVTFRCDPISEHNRLYWYRQTLGQGPEFLTYFQNEAQLEKSRLLSDRFSAERPKGSFSTLEIQRTEQGDSAMYLCASSLEGWDTEAFFGQGTRLTVV.